This entry concerns a single T cell receptor (beta chain). The specificity of this receptor is unknown. No base qualities exist here, and no much larger clone lies one base off it. This entry comes from a study of PD-L1 blockade in urothelial cancer (dated by TCRdb to about 2017). About the full investigation: Therapy was started at some point between 2014 and 2016 for all patients, and atezolizumab 1,200 mg was administered intravenously every 3 weeks. About 90% of the 29 patients were identified as males with urothelial cancer of bladder origin, and a prior smoking history was reported by 18 of 29 patients. An ECOG performance status of 0 or 1 was recorded for the patients, and 0 to 3 prior chemotherapy regimens had been received by the patients. Blood samples were analyzed 3 weeks after the start of treatment (second dose) and 6 weeks after the start of treatment. Blood samples yielded a median of 141,255 T cells and roughly 80,000 unique TCRs, with median clonality about 0.08. The study, an exploratory multi-omic analysis, examined somatic, immune and clinical correlates of response to PD-L1 blockade with atezolizumab in urothelial cancer. Pretreatment tumor samples, along with matched peripheral blood serially collected before and after atezolizumab treatment, were subjected to TCR sequencing. Progression-free survival longer than 6 months counted as durable clinical benefit, and TCR features were additionally tested against both progression-free and overall survival. Whole exome sequencing and RNA sequencing of pretreatment tumors were performed alongside TCR sequencing in the same patients. About 10 patients achieved durable clinical benefit and approximately 20 did not. Some 29 patients had pretreatment blood TCR-seq, some 25 had at least one posttreatment blood collection, and some 25 had tumor TCR-seq. Broad study findings and their caveats: Patients with durable benefit showed greater expansion of tumor-associated TCR clones in peripheral blood 3 weeks after starting treatment (n = 22, p = 0.022). Because of the small sample size (n ≈ 31) and the many exploratory analyses performed, the results are intended to be regarded as hypothesis-generating. A pretreatment peripheral blood TCR clonality below the median was linked to improved progression-free and overall survival.

V and J are truncated by 2 bases and 5 bases respectively, leaving an intervening sequence of 10 bases. CDR1 is given as SGHKS and CDR2 as YYEKEE, both from the germline V gene (reference sequence). The CDR3 covers 13 residues, taking in both the cysteine and the phenylalanine. Left in the record is the CDR3 DNA by itself, 39 bases read in frame from the first base. Synthetic TCR analog templates were spiked into each PCR so that absolute template abundance could be estimated from read counts. The immunoSEQ assay used bias-controlled V and J gene primers to amplify TCRbeta CDR3 regions from genomic DNA. Rearranged TCRbeta segments were sequenced at approximately 20X coverage. Per the authors' processing: Clustering was used to correct sequencing errors, and CDR3s were annotated against IMGT so that V, D and J genes could be assigned. Only productive TCRbeta rearrangements were used in downstream analyses, excluding out-of-frame or stop-codon sequences. Clonality was computed as one minus Shannon entropy normalized by the log of the number of unique productive sequences. Fisher's exact test with Benjamini-Hochberg correction, using a cutoff of adjusted p below 0.01, was how clones that differed between time points or between blood and tumor were identified. TCRdb retrieved this table from immuneACCESS and kept in-frame rearrangements only. Not all clones are present; in checked studies, unresolved V genes account for under half, and no reason is known for the remainder. That table is the source of V, J and clone size, and D and trimming were worked out from the DNA. The table for this sample lists more than 45,000 clones; around 74% of them were counted only once. The biggest ten clones account for approximately 4% of the sample.

Reading the label with the study, this specimen's time point is: pretreatment peripheral blood. A cohort of about 27 patients with locally advanced or metastatic urothelial carcinoma, treated at Memorial Sloan Kettering on a trial protocol, was included. Peripheral blood mononuclear cells were collected pretreatment and during treatment, with between 1 and 8 total time points per patient. The Qiagen DNeasy Blood extraction kit was used to purify genomic DNA from total PBMCs and tumor samples. PBMCs were collected pretreatment and during treatment and were isolated and stored as previously described.

The sequences come from PBMCs, collected around atezolizumab (anti-PD-L1) treatment. The receptor comes from a man between 65 and 85 years old with urothelial cancer. The sequence is built from TRBV5-5 and TRBJ2-5, with a weak D call of TRBD1 (7 bases match). The DNA is TGTGCCAGCAGCTTCAGGGGGGAGGAGACCCAGTACTTC. Its product reads: CASSFRGEETQYF.